Listed below are T cell receptor beta chains from one sample, sequenced in a study of neurological immune-mediated disorders. TCRdb processed the 5' RACE reads anew with MiXCR; each CDR3 protein has one entry. The sample holds about 38,000 distinct CDR3 sequences, roughly 11% seen once. The sequenced material came from CD4+ T cells from blood. The receptors were sampled from a woman aged 25 to 39 with HTLV-1-associated myelopathy (HAM/TSP). Each CDR3 is given with its conserved first and last residue. The D gene is left open where the match is weak. Some rows mark clone size as missing; the rest say once, few, many or name a class of expanded clone.

clone_size | j_call | d_call | v_call | cdr3_aa | cdr3_nt
many | TRBJ2-1 | TRBD2 | TRBV10-2 | CASSEHRTSPYNEQFF | TGCGCCAGCAGTGAGCATAGGACTAGCCCATACAATGAGCAGTTCTTC
many | TRBJ2-1 | . | TRBV10-3 | CAISDQGIDVYEQFF | TGTGCCATCAGTGATCAGGGTATTGACGTCTATGAGCAGTTCTTC
many | TRBJ2-3 | . | TRBV29-1 | CSVEGSSDTQYF | TGCAGCGTTGAGGGCAGCTCAGATACGCAGTATTTT
many | TRBJ2-1 | . | TRBV5-4 | CASWDTPNNEQFF | TGTGCCAGCTGGGACACCCCGAACAATGAGCAGTTCTTC
many | TRBJ2-4 | . | TRBV11-2 | CASSVNLQGVIQYF | TGTGCCAGCAGCGTAAATCTTCAGGGTGTCATTCAGTACTTC
many | TRBJ1-1 | . | TRBV12-3/TRBV12-4 | CASSLARDLNTEAFF | TGTGCCAGCAGTTTAGCCAGGGATTTGAACACTGAAGCTTTCTTT
. | TRBJ2-3 | . | TRBV28 | CASSHTARGHTQYF | TGTGCCAGCAGCCACACCGCTAGGGGTCATACGCAGTATTTT
many | TRBJ1-1 | . | TRBV7-3 | CASSSNTNTEAFF | TGTGCCAGCAGCTCAAACACAAACACTGAAGCTTTCTTT
many | TRBJ2-7 | TRBD2 | TRBV29-1 | CSVEGLAGGLEQYF | TGCAGCGTGGAGGGACTAGCGGGGGGCCTCGAGCAGTACTTC
many | TRBJ1-3 | . | TRBV14 | CASSHRIYRGNTIYF | TGTGCCAGCAGCCACCGAATTTACAGGGGAAACACCATATATTTT
many | TRBJ1-3 | . | TRBV6-5 | CASSYSRSSGNTIYF | TGTGCCAGCAGTTACAGTAGGAGCTCTGGAAACACCATATATTTT
medium-sized | TRBJ2-1 | . | TRBV7-9 | CASSPWTGLGGNEQFF | TGTGCCAGCAGCCCTTGGACGGGTCTTGGGGGTAATGAGCAGTTCTTC
many | TRBJ1-2 | . | TRBV15 | CATSRDLVGTNYGYTF | TGTGCCACCAGCAGAGATTTAGTAGGGACTAACTATGGCTACACCTTC
few | TRBJ1-1 | . | TRBV7-9 | CASGRGMNTEAFF | TGTGCCAGCGGAAGGGGCATGAACACTGAAGCTTTCTTT
many | TRBJ1-1 | . | TRBV3-1 | CASSETGGRATEAFF | TGTGCCAGCAGCGAGACCGGGGGTCGGGCCACTGAAGCTTTCTTT
many | TRBJ2-4 | TRBD1 | TRBV7-2 | CASSRGQGNIQYF | TGTGCCAGCAGCCGGGGACAGGGTAACATTCAGTACTTC
many | TRBJ1-5 | . | TRBV7-9 | CASSLGGYSNQPQHF | TGTGCCAGCAGCTTAGGGGGGTATAGCAATCAGCCCCAGCATTTT